This T cell receptor (beta chain) was documented in a study of shared clonotypes between healthy human individuals. The protocol was immunoSEQ multiplex PCR, while the TCRdb copy is restricted to in-frame clones and leaves out a portion. The table shows some 690,000 clones, with about 92% occurring only once. The sequence derives from a man aged 18 to 29 in good health. Some clones in this sample may be carry-over from other donors' samples. The material sequenced was memory CD8+ T cells from PBMCs. The subset was: CD45RO+ cells pooled with CCR7-negative TemRA cells.

The CDR3 DNA reads as TGTGCCAGCAGCGCCCAGGGAGGGGGTGTATACGAGCAGTACTTC. It is translated as CASSAQGGGVYEQYF. The V gene is TRBV9, the J gene TRBJ2-7, with D possibly being TRBD2 (7 bases). Germline lookup yields CDR1 SGDLS and CDR2 YYNGEE. V lost 3 bases and J lost 4, with 17 bases in between. This CDR3 comprises 15 residues. The full variable domain, rest sourced from reference TRBV9 and TRBJ2-7, is DSGVTQTPKHLITATGQRVTLRCSPRSGDLSVYWYQQSLDQGLQFLIQYYNGEERAKGNILERFSAQQFPDLHSELNLSSLELGDSALYFCASSAQGGGVYEQYFGPGTRLTVT.